The sequence of this T cell receptor beta chain was determined in a study of cytomegalovirus exposure and HLA in healthy donors. The study, taken as a whole, reports: Most of the TCR beta V segments (in an earlier analysis) were productive either about 87% or about 30% of the time.

CDR3 length: 15 amino acids. From germline, CDR1 is SGHNT and CDR2 YYREEE (reference sequence). V lost 0 bases, J lost 2 bases, and 12 bases lay in between. Notes on this clone: The target antigen is unknown.

Amplification used 60 Vbeta primers and 13 Jbeta primers. TCRdb's copy holds only in-frame clones and misses some; the assay was immunoSEQ multiplex PCR. There are 130,000 or so clones in the sample; less than 85% occur only once, and about 4.3% lies in the top ten. This chain connects TRBV5-4 to TRBJ2-7, with D perhaps TRBD2 (6 bases). Sequencing was carried out using PBMCs. This clonotype was sampled from a man aged 18 to 30 in good health and CMV-seropositive. The CDR3, as DNA: TGTGCCAGCAGCTTGGCGGGACTCCTGACCTACGAGCAGTACTTC. Translated: CASSLAGLLTYEQYF.